The source of this TCR beta chain is a study of Ad26.COV2.S vaccination and SARS-CoV-2 variants (dated by TCRdb to the early 2020s). Turning to the overall study: Vaccine-arm donors were drawn from COV1001, a multicentre, randomized, double-blind, placebo-controlled phase I-IIa trial of Ad26.COV2.S in healthy adults. Participants in the trial were split at random into five groups of five each, receiving low-dose or high-dose Ad26.COV2.S once or twice, or else placebo on both occasions. The TCR-sequenced set comprised around 30 samples: some 20 Ad26.COV2.S vaccine recipients, 5 placebo recipients and 8 SARS-CoV-2 convalescent individuals. Ad26.COV2.S was administered intramuscularly at 5 x 10^10 or 1 x 10^11 viral particles, either as a single shot or as two shots given 56 days apart. The specificity and breadth of SARS-CoV-2-reactive T cell receptors after Ad26.COV2.S vaccination were assessed by TCRbeta repertoire sequencing. Blinding of investigators to trial group allocation was maintained during experiments and outcome assessment. The full study reports these points: Higher spike-specific TCR breadth was observed in Ad26.COV2.S recipients than in placebo recipients (P = 0.0014). Vaccine and placebo recipients had comparable non-spike TCR breadth, which fits with the vaccine containing only spike. After vaccination, substantial breadth of spike-specific CD8+ and CD4+ T cell responses was reported. The authors noted that the TCR breadth and depth analyses may have underestimated total T cell responses. The study lacked the statistical power to compare responses across vaccine doses or regimens.

This specimen's treatment or condition label, per the study, means: some 20 received Ad26.COV2.S at low or high dose, single or two shots; 5 received placebo; per-sample allocation not given. For vaccine and placebo recipients, the sequenced repertoires came from samples collected on day 63 after the first injection. Between 29 July and 7 August 2020, Cohort 1b enrolled approximately 26 adults aged 18-55 years at one site in Boston, USA. Ad26.COV2.S consisted of a replication-incompetent adenovirus type 26 vector by which a prefusion-stabilized SARS-CoV-2 spike protein from the original Wuhan strain was expressed. TCRbeta CDR3 regions were sequenced with the immunoSEQ Assay. After extraction, genomic DNA underwent amplification by bias-controlled multiplex PCR, followed by high-throughput sequencing. As for the original processing: To quantify the absolute abundance of each unique TCRbeta CDR3 region, sequences were collapsed and filtered. Usable DNA was measured by amplifying reference genes present in all nucleated cells, and TCRbeta template counts were normalized to that usable DNA to estimate T cell fraction. Repertoire TCRs were annotated as SARS-CoV-2-specific when V gene, CDR3 amino acid sequence and J gene were exactly matched to a known reactive TCR set. The reference SARS-CoV-2 TCR set was obtained from MIRA and was filtered for enrichment in COVID-19-positive ImmuneCODE repertoires, whereby public or cross-reactive TCRs were removed. Using the MIRA antigens, annotated TCRs were further analysed by specific ORF or by position within an ORF. Breadth was defined as annotated unique rearrangements over total unique productive rearrangements; depth was the summed frequency of those rearrangements. TCR breadth was compared between groups using two-sided Wilcoxon rank-sum tests. Sourced from immuneACCESS, this table was stored by TCRdb with only in-frame sequences that have V and J called. A share of the clones is absent; for the studies checked, an unresolved V gene accounts for under half, and the remainder has no known explanation. The DNA was the basis for D and trimming; V, J and clone size are from that table. The sample data list 320,000 or so clones, and roughly 88% of these were observed just once. The top ten hold around 5% of the sample.

The CDR3 has 14 amino acids, counting the end cysteine and phenylalanine. Kept here is only the CDR3 DNA, which spans 42 bases and is read in frame from base 1. The V and J ends are trimmed by 1 base and 5 bases, leaving 8 bases between them. CDR1 and CDR2 (LGHNA, YSLEER) derive from the germline V gene. This clone was detected once. Its antigen is currently not known. No much larger clonotype is one base removed from it; base qualities were not supplied. This clonotype originated in a person aged 18-60 years who received the Ad26.COV2.S COVID-19 vaccine or a placebo. This chain is built from TRBV4-3 and TRBJ1-4; the D gene is possibly TRBD1, with 5 bases matching. This material consisted of peripheral blood, taken in a trial of Ad26.COV2.S vaccine versus placebo. The CDR3 protein sequence reads: CASSQGRGNEKLFF. The DNA is as follows: TGCGCCAGCAGCCAAGGGCGGGGGAATGAAAAACTGTTTTTT.